The 22 T cell receptor beta chains below were found in one sample sequenced in a study of a mutant IDH1 vaccine in newly diagnosed glioma. Time point defined: week 23, last vaccination. All doses held 300 ug of mutant IDH1 20-mer peptide, with topical imiquimod. Data came from immunoSEQ multiplex PCR; TCRdb stores just in-frame clones and leaves some out. The table includes some 26,000 clones, about four fifths detected once. These receptors have no identified antigens. Sample: PBMCs, taken from a glioma patient whose treatment included an IDH1 peptide vaccine. All receptors derive from a woman aged 25 to 39 with glioma.

The chain employs TRBV5-1 and TRBJ1-2; D remains ambiguous. CDR1 and CDR2 from the germline V gene are SGHRS and YFSETQ. CDR3 length: 16 residues. V was shortened by 0 bases and J by 4 bases, with 16 bases between the two germline ends. As DNA, the CDR3 is TGCGCCAGCAGCTTGGACCCAGGCCGAGATGGCTATGGCTACACCTTC. It translates to CASSLDPGRDGYGYTF.

V gene TRBV5-4 combines with J gene TRBJ1-2, with D perhaps matching TRBD1 (6 bases). Per the germline V gene, CDR1 is SGHNT and CDR2 is YYREEE (reference sequence). V gave up 0 bases and J gave up 2 bases, with 14 bases separating them. The CDR3 extends over 16 amino acids. The CDR3 coding sequence is TGTGCCAGCAGCTTGGCCACCCAGGGGCCCAACTATGGCTACACCTTC. Residues: CASSLATQGPNYGYTF.

This sequence joins TRBV5-1 and TRBJ1-1, with TRBD1 identical over 7 bases. The germline CDR1 and CDR2 sequences are SGHRS and YFSETQ. The CDR3 spans 13 residues. Losses at the gene ends were 10 bases for V and 2 bases for J; bases not matched to a gene: 8. This CDR3 is CASFRDSNTEAFF. CDR3 nucleotide sequence: TGCGCCTCTTTCCGGGACAGCAACACTGAAGCTTTCTTT.

By sample fraction, this clone is medium-sized. This chain joins TRBV9 and TRBJ2-3, with 11 positions matching TRBD2. CDR1 is SGDLS and CDR2 is YYNGEE in the germline V gene. Losses at the gene ends were 4 bases for V and 6 bases for J; bases not matched to a gene: 4. The CDR3 extends over 14 amino acids. The CDR3 nucleotides are TGTGCCAGCAGCTTTAGCGGGGGGGCTGATACGCAGTATTTT. Amino acid sequence: CASSFSGGADTQYF.

The chain has TRBV5-4 and TRBJ1-4, with a possible D match to TRBD1 (6 bases). The CDR3 covers 14 residues. Trimming shortened V by 5 bases and J by 0 bases, and 8 bases separated the two germline ends. Germline assignment: CDR1 SGHNT and CDR2 YYREEE (reference sequence). The CDR3 DNA follows: TGTGCCAGCAGGACAGGAGCAACTAATGAAAAACTGTTTTTT. The encoded protein is CASRTGATNEKLFF.

This chain connects TRBV5-1 to TRBJ2-5; maybe TRBD1 (5 bases). From germline, CDR1 is SGHRS and CDR2 YFSETQ. The CDR3 sequence is 14 residues long. The V gene lost 1 base and the J gene lost 9 bases, with 16 bases spanning the gap. CDR3 nucleotides: TGCGCCAGCAGCTTGACAGGTGGTCAAGGGGCCCAGTACTTC. It codes for CASSLTGGQGAQYF.

This sequence joins TRBV7-2 and TRBJ2-7; D call uncertain. The CDR3 contains 12 residues. Trimming removed 5 bases at V and 6 bases at J, with 11 bases between. The germline CDR1 and CDR2 sequences are SGHTA and FQGNSA. The CDR3 DNA reads TGTGCCAGCAGCCTTACAATCAGCGAGCAGTACTTC. This encodes CASSLTISEQYF.

J is TRBJ2-1 and V is TRBV29-1; D might be TRBD2 (5 bases). V was cut by 0 bases and J by 4 bases, with 16 bases left in between. The CDR3 sequence is 16 residues long. Per the germline V gene, CDR1 is SQVTM and CDR2 is ANQGSEA. CDR3 loop: CSVEDRSRVRYNEQFF. The CDR3 DNA follows: TGCAGCGTTGAAGATAGGTCGCGGGTAAGGTACAATGAGCAGTTCTTC.

The rearrangement joins TRBV9 to TRBJ2-3; 8 bases are shared with TRBD1. The germline CDR1 and CDR2 sequences are SGDLS and YYNGEE. The V and J ends lost 0 bases and 11 bases, in that order; junction bases with no gene match: 5. This CDR3 region has 13 residues. In DNA form, the CDR3 reads TGTGCCAGCAGCGTAGGAGGACAGGGTGGGCAGTATTTT. Its protein is CASSVGGQGGQYF. The full variable domain, completed using reference TRBV9 and TRBJ2-3, is DSGVTQTPKHLITATGQRVTLRCSPRSGDLSVYWYQQSLDQGLQFLIQYYNGEERAKGNILERFSAQQFPDLHSELNLSSLELGDSALYFCASSVGGQGGQYFGPGTRLTVL.

The table lists this clone with a count of one. This chain uses TRBV7-9 with TRBJ2-3; possibly TRBD2 for D (7 bases). Trimming pared 5 bases from V and 1 base from J, leaving 25 bases between. The CDR3 has 19 amino acids. The germline V gene has CDR1 SEHNR and CDR2 FQNEAQ (reference sequence). Written as DNA, the CDR3 is TGTGCCAGCAGCCCGGGGGGCCACACCTACTCTAGGGGCACAGATACGCAGTATTTT. Amino acids: CASSPGGHTYSRGTDTQYF.

This clone was recorded only once. The chain uses TRBV5-1 and TRBJ2-7; D gene unclear. V was shortened by 2 bases and J by 0 bases, with 6 bases between the two germline ends. Per germline, CDR1 SGHRS and CDR2 YFSETQ. CDR3 size: 13 residues. The CDR3 sequence: CASSFVSSYEQYF. CDR3 in DNA: TGCGCCAGCAGCTTCGTTAGCTCCTACGAGCAGTACTTC.

V usage is TRBV29-1 and J usage is TRBJ2-6, with D perhaps matching TRBD2 (5 bases). The CDR3 length is 15 residues. Germline V lookup: CDR1 SQVTM, CDR2 ANQGSEA. The V end was cut by 6 bases, the J end by 4 bases, with 16 bases between. CDR3: CSVLSETIGANVLTF. DNA of the CDR3: TGCAGCGTCCTTTCCGAGACTATAGGGGCCAACGTCCTGACTTTC.

This clone has more than one count but fewer than ten. This chain joins TRBV10-3 and TRBJ2-2; TRBD1 might be the D (5 bases). The CDR3 contains 13 residues. V was shortened by 9 bases and J by 6 bases, with 14 bases between the two germline ends. Germline CDR1 reads ENHRY; CDR2 reads SYGVKD. CDR3 in amino acids: CAIQGLKPGELFF. As DNA, the CDR3 is TGTGCCATTCAGGGTTTAAAACCCGGGGAGCTGTTTTTT.

J is TRBJ1-3 and V is TRBV7-2, with a possible D match to TRBD1 (5 bases). The CDR3 is 15 amino acids. V was cut by 1 base and J by 2 bases, with 9 bases left in between. The germline gives CDR1 SGHTA, CDR2 FQGNSA. CDR3 coding DNA: TGTGCCAGCAGCTTAGGTTCAGGGACTGGAAACACCATATATTTT. Its protein is CASSLGSGTGNTIYF.

This rearrangement joins TRBV19 to TRBJ2-5; 12 bases are a match to TRBD2. CDR1 and CDR2 from the germline V gene are LNHDA and SQIVND (reference sequence). Unmatched junction bases numbered 7, after V lost 6 bases and J lost 5 bases. CDR3 length equals 15 residues. The CDR3 DNA sequence: TGTGCCAGTAGCCGGACTAGCGGGGCTTGGGAGACCCAGTACTTC. Translated: CASSRTSGAWETQYF.

The V gene is TRBV5-6, the J gene TRBJ2-7, with a weak D call TRBD1 (6 bases). The CDR3 totals 14 residues. Trimming stripped 3 bases from V and 4 bases from J, with 14 bases between. Germline V CDR1 and CDR2: SGHDT, YYEEEE. The DNA of the CDR3 is TGTGCCAGCAGCTCGACGCTCAGGGGTTACGAGCAGTACTTC. It translates to CASSSTLRGYEQYF. Together with reference TRBV5-6 and TRBJ2-7, the CDR3 gives the full variable domain: DAGVTQSPTHLIKTRGQQVTLRCSPKSGHDTVSWYQQALGQGPQFIFQYYEEEERQRGNFPDRFSGHQFPNYSSELNVNALLLGDSALYLCASSSTLRGYEQYFGPGTRLTVT.

This clone is termed medium-sized. The rearrangement links TRBV19 to TRBJ2-7, with a tentative D call TRBD1 (6 bases). In germline, CDR1 is LNHDA, CDR2 SQIVND (reference sequence). The CDR3 is 14 residues long. Trimming pared 5 bases from V and 3 bases from J, leaving 14 bases between. The CDR3 reads CASSAGQSFYEQYF. For the CDR3, the DNA is TGTGCCAGTAGTGCCGGACAGAGTTTCTACGAGCAGTACTTC.

This clone was seen only once. The chain combines TRBV18 with TRBJ1-2; 10 bases align to TRBD1. Trimming took 2 bases from V and 2 from J; bases not matched to a gene: 2. The CDR3 is made up of 15 amino acids. CDR1 and CDR2 from the germline V gene are KGHSH and LQKENI. The CDR3 is CASSPETGGNYGYTF. The CDR3 DNA reads TGTGCCAGCTCACCAGAGACAGGGGGCAACTATGGCTACACCTTC.

The chain links TRBV6-5 to TRBJ2-5; tentatively, D is TRBD1 or TRBD2 (5 bases each). The CDR3 is made up of 15 amino acids. The germline V gene has CDR1 MNHEY and CDR2 SVGAGI. V was shortened by 6 bases and J by 5 bases, with 19 bases between the two germline ends. The CDR3 reads CASSWGTTTGETQYF. CDR3 sequence (DNA): TGTGCCAGCAGCTGGGGGACCACGACGGGGGAGACCCAGTACTTC.

The chain links TRBV15 to TRBJ2-5, with 11 bases lining up with TRBD2. The CDR3 consists of 15 residues. The trim removed 3 bases at V and 1 base at J, leaving 1 base unmatched. Germline V CDR1 and CDR2: LNHNV, YYDKDF (reference sequence). CDR3 in amino acids: CATSRGTSGQETQYF. The CDR3 nucleotides read TGTGCCACCAGCAGGGGGACTAGCGGCCAAGAGACCCAGTACTTC. Drawing the rest from reference TRBV15 and TRBJ2-5, the complete variable domain is DAMVIQNPRYQVTQFGKPVTLSCSQTLNHNVMYWYQQKSSQAPKLLFHYYDKDFNNEADTPDNFQSRRPNTSFCFLDIRSPGLGDTAMYLCATSRGTSGQETQYFGPGTRLLVL.

This chain links TRBV6-5 with TRBJ2-2; perhaps TRBD1 as D (6 bases). Germline V lookup: CDR1 MNHEY, CDR2 SVGAGI. Trimming stripped 7 bases from V and 7 bases from J, with 16 bases between. The CDR3 is made up of 14 amino acids. The CDR3 DNA reads TGTGCCAGCAATGAACAGGGCTTAGGCGGGGAGCTGTTTTTT. Amino acid sequence: CASNEQGLGGELFF.

This sequence joins TRBV29-1 and TRBJ2-7; D not resolved. V lost 6 bases and J lost 4, with 7 bases in between. Germline values: CDR1 SQVTM, CDR2 ANQGSEA. The CDR3 contains 10 residues. The CDR3 here is CSVADYEQYF. The CDR3 DNA is TGCAGCGTGGCTGATTACGAGCAGTACTTC.